This TCR beta chain was recorded in a study of cytomegalovirus exposure and HLA in healthy donors. Study observations and caveats: The investigators catalogued under 200 TCR beta chains as cytomegalovirus-associated. Among TCR sequences, most were rare, though some public TCRs appeared in many donors.

J was trimmed by 5 bases and V by 4 bases; bases with no gene match: 2. Germline CDR1 and CDR2: LNHDA and SQIVND (reference sequence). The CDR3 is 13 amino acids. This PCR relied on a set of 60 Vbeta primers and 13 Jbeta primers. TCRdb's table, derived via immunoSEQ multiplex PCR, lists solely in-frame clones and lacks some. The data show 130,000 or so clones, more than 80% seen once. Remarks on this clone: Its antigen is undetermined.

Input material: PBMCs. The rearrangement uses TRBV19 and TRBJ2-5; 9 bases match TRBD1. This TCR was recovered from a woman in her 30s in good health and CMV-seropositive. The CDR3 DNA is TGTGCCAGTAGTAAGGACAGGGGTGAGACCCAGTACTTC. This codes for CASSKDRGETQYF.